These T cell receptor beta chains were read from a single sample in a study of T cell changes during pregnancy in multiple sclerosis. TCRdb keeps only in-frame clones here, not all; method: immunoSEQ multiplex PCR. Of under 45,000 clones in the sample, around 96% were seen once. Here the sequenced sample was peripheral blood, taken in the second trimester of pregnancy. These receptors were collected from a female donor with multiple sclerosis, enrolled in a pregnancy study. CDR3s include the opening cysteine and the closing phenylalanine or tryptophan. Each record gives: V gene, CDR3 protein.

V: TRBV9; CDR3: CASSVQGQGAPTNTGELFF
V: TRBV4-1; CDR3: CASSQQMGNQPQHF
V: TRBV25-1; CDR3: CASSERSGGTYEQYF
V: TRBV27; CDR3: CASSKRQGSYNSPLHF
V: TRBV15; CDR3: CATSREDIGSYNEQFF
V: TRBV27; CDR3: CASSLSGQGGSNQPQHF
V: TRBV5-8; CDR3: CASSLARDRGQREKLFF
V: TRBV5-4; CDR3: CASSLQGGDEAFF
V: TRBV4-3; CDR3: CASSQEARGSGNTIYF
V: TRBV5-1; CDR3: CASSILQATDTQYF
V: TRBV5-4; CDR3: CASSLSFVADNEQFF
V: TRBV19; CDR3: CASSLQGNTEAFF
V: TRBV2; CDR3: CASRLRDSGEKLFF